This TCR beta chain comes out of a study of T cells in Graves' hyperthyroidism and ophthalmopathy. Germline V gives CDR1 SEHNR, CDR2 FQNEAQ (reference sequence). J lost 6 bases, V lost 5 bases, and 5 bases had no gene match. The length of the CDR3 is 14 residues. The source material, RNA transcripts, was used to amplify TCR beta CDR3 regions. The primer set for the first-round RT-PCR of the TCR CDR3 was HTBI. TCRdb reanalysed the multiplex PCR reads using MiXCR and keeps one entry per CDR3 protein. Found here are 800,000 or so distinct CDR3 sequences, approximately 40% of them singletons; the top ten hold 7.5% to 9.5%. Fresh 10 ml peripheral blood yielded PBMCs.

The origin of this receptor is a man aged 18 to 29 with Graves' hyperthyroidism. The V call is TRBV7-9, the J call TRBJ2-2, with 8 bases aligning to TRBD2. The specimen was blood. The chain's CDR3 is CASSPSAGAGELFF. CDR3 DNA: TGTGCCAGCAGCCCCTCAGCGGGGGCCGGGGAGCTGTTTTTT.